A selection of T cell receptor beta chains follows, all from one sample in a study of cytomegalovirus exposure and HLA in healthy donors. TCRdb keeps only in-frame clones here, not all; method: immunoSEQ multiplex PCR. Here the sample spans approximately 200,000 clones, over 60% being singletons. Sequences were obtained from PBMCs. These receptors were collected from a man in his thirties or forties in good health and CMV-seropositive. Both conserved end residues are part of each CDR3. A D gene is named only where the DNA matches it firmly. The size entry is marked missing in some rows and otherwise reads once, few, many or a size class.

-	TRBV7-8	TRBJ1-5	-	TGTGCCAGCAGCTTAGACTTACAGGAGCCCCAGCATTTT	CASSLDLQEPQHF
TRBD1	TRBV27	TRBJ1-5	-	TGTGCCAGCAGTAAAAGGACAGGGGGCTTAGGGCAGCCCCAGCATTTT	CASSKRTGGLGQPQHF
-	TRBV7-3	TRBJ2-1	-	TGTGCCAGCGGAGTAATGGGCAGGGGCGAGGGTGAGCAGTTCTTC	CASGVMGRGEGEQFF
-	TRBV29-1	TRBJ1-2	-	TGCAGCGTTCGCGGGACACTGGGGGGGGGCTACACCTTC	CSVRGTLGGGYTF
TRBD2	TRBV7-3	TRBJ2-2	-	TGTGCCAGCAGCTCGGGGGGTTGGGAGCTGTTTTTT	CASSSGGWELFF
TRBD1	TRBV11-2	TRBJ2-4	-	TGTGCCAGCAGCCACCGGACAGGGTCGGCCAAAAACATTCAGTACTTC	CASSHRTGSAKNIQYF
-	TRBV5-1	TRBJ2-7	-	TGCGCCAGCAGCTTAGACGGGAATCGTTTAGGAGGCGAGCAGTACTTC	CASSLDGNRLGGEQYF
-	TRBV14	TRBJ1-1	-	TGTGCCAGCAGCCCCCAACTAAACACTGAAGCTTTCTTT	CASSPQLNTEAFF
TRBD1	TRBV7-9	TRBJ2-6	few	TGTGCCAGCAGTCTCAAGGGGGCGTTTGGCTTTGCTGGGGCCAACGTCCTGACTTTC	CASSLKGAFGFAGANVLTF
TRBD2	TRBV7-9	TRBJ2-7	-	TGTGCCAGCAGCTCCCCACTGAGCGGGGGGGCTTACGAGCAGTACTTC	CASSSPLSGGAYEQYF
-	TRBV6-1	TRBJ2-7	-	TGTGCCAGCAGCGTGACAGAGTACGAGCAGTACTTC	CASSVTEYEQYF
-	TRBV6-5	TRBJ2-3	-	TGTGCCAGCAGTTACTCGATAGGCAGGGCAGATACGCAGTATTTT	CASSYSIGRADTQYF
-	TRBV4-3	TRBJ2-7	-	TGCGCCAGCAGCCAAGGTCAGGCCTACGAGCAGTACTTC	CASSQGQAYEQYF
-	TRBV4-1	TRBJ2-1	-	TGCGCCAGCAGCCAAGGTATTTACACTAAGTTCTACAATGAGCAGTTCTTC	CASSQGIYTKFYNEQFF
TRBD2	TRBV4-2	TRBJ2-3	-	TGTGCCAGCAGCCTAGGGAATAGCGGGAGGACAGATACGCAGTATTTT	CASSLGNSGRTDTQYF
TRBD1	TRBV5-4	TRBJ1-2	-	TGTGCCAGCAGCTCGGGACAGGGGGTTTCTTACTACACCTTC	CASSSGQGVSYYTF
TRBD1	TRBV10-3	TRBJ2-3	-	TGTGCCCACCAACAGGCGCAGGGGGCGTCAGATACGCAGTATTTT	CAHQQAQGASDTQYF
TRBD1	TRBV28	TRBJ2-7	-	TGTGCCAGCAGTTTCACCGGGGGACAGGTTTACGAGCAGTACTTC	CASSFTGGQVYEQYF
-	TRBV27	TRBJ2-4	-	TGTGCCAGCAGTTTGGGGCTAGCCAAAAACATTCAGTACTTC	CASSLGLAKNIQYF
-	TRBV7-8	TRBJ1-5	-	TGTGCCAGCAGCTTACAAACCGAGAGCAATCAGCCCCAGCATTTT	CASSLQTESNQPQHF
TRBD2	TRBV4-2	TRBJ2-5	-	TGTGCCAGCAGCCAAGCGGGCGAAGCGGGGGGGAGAGAGACCCAGTACTTC	CASSQAGEAGGRETQYF
-	TRBV9	TRBJ1-5	-	TGTGCCAGCACTTTAGGAGGGGACGGCAATCAGCCCCAGCATTTT	CASTLGGDGNQPQHF
-	TRBV7-2	TRBJ1-2	few	TGTGCCAGCAGCTTAGACGGGGGGAGTAGAGAGGGCTACACCTTC	CASSLDGGSREGYTF
-	TRBV27	TRBJ2-7	-	TGTGCCAGCAGCTCTATCCTCACAGGGTACGAGCAGTACTTC	CASSSILTGYEQYF
-	TRBV6-4	TRBJ2-2	-	TGTGCCAGCCGGGGGACCTCCAACACCGGGGAGCTGTTTTTT	CASRGTSNTGELFF
TRBD1	TRBV2	TRBJ1-6	-	TGTGCCAGCAGTTCGACAGGGGATAATTCACCCCTCCACTTT	CASSSTGDNSPLHF
TRBD2	TRBV29-1	TRBJ2-1	-	TGCAGCGTTGAAGTACTAGCGGGAGGTCCGAGCTCCTACAATGAGCAGTTCTTC	CSVEVLAGGPSSYNEQFF
TRBD1	TRBV4-2	TRBJ1-2	-	TGTGCCAGCAGCCACCACCCAGGGGGCCTGCAGGACTATGGCTACACCTTC	CASSHHPGGLQDYGYTF